The rows below give T cell receptor beta chains drawn from one sample of a study of T cell clusters in autoimmune cytopenias. Using the multiplex PCR reads, TCRdb records one entry per CDR3 protein without DNA. Here the sample table reports about 6,800 distinct CDR3 sequences. The sequencing input was peripheral blood. The receptors come from a human donor with an autoimmune cytopenia or autoimmune hepatitis (not recorded which). Each CDR3 is given with its conserved first and last residue. Size is omitted from some rows. Given values are once, few, many or a class for expanded clones.

J: TRBJ2-7
V: TRBV6-5
size: -
CDR3: CASSQPTGGVYEQYF

J: TRBJ2-1
V: TRBV20-1
size: -
CDR3: CSASGTSYNEQFF

J: TRBJ2-5
V: TRBV18
size: -
CDR3: CASSPRGKALETQYF

J: TRBJ1-5
V: TRBV27
size: -
CDR3: CASSLSIGALHQPQHF

J: TRBJ1-6
V: TRBV11-1
size: medium-sized
CDR3: CASSPPDGFSDNSPLHF

J: TRBJ2-5
V: TRBV5-6
size: -
CDR3: CASSFGARETQYF

J: TRBJ1-2
V: TRBV6-5
size: medium-sized
CDR3: CASRKLRGSTYGYTF

J: TRBJ1-5
V: TRBV6-1
size: -
CDR3: CASNTGVSNQPQHF

J: TRBJ2-7
V: TRBV28
size: medium-sized
CDR3: CASSLGDGSFGEQYF

J: TRBJ1-1
V: TRBV27
size: -
CDR3: CASSRDLNTEAFF

J: TRBJ2-2
V: TRBV7-2
size: -
CDR3: CASSLSLAELTGELFF

J: TRBJ1-1
V: TRBV5-6
size: -
CDR3: CASSSNRQGRNAFF

J: TRBJ2-1
V: TRBV6-1
size: -
CDR3: CASSEAWTSNQPFF

J: TRBJ2-3
V: TRBV10-3
size: -
CDR3: CAISPLAGGSTDTQYF

J: TRBJ2-1
V: TRBV7-4
size: -
CDR3: CAHRTEGGTQYF

J: TRBJ2-1
V: TRBV5-6
size: -
CDR3: CASSFGTAVGNEQFF

J: TRBJ2-5
V: TRBV18
size: -
CDR3: CASSLRRAETQYF

J: TRBJ2-3
V: TRBV12-3/TRBV12-4
size: medium-sized
CDR3: CASRGLAGGRHTDTQYF

J: TRBJ2-2
V: TRBV18
size: -
CDR3: CASSRFPTQNTGELFF

J: TRBJ2-3
V: TRBV5-1
size: -
CDR3: CASSLAAPDTQYF

J: TRBJ2-7
V: TRBV4-1
size: -
CDR3: CASSQGLYFEQYF

J: TRBJ1-4
V: TRBV15
size: medium-sized
CDR3: CATSRTRQGSEKLFF

J: TRBJ1-2
V: TRBV28
size: -
CDR3: CASSLRLAGRERGYTF

J: TRBJ2-7
V: TRBV6-1
size: -
CDR3: CASSWGDYEQYF

J: TRBJ2-7
V: TRBV6-5
size: -
CDR3: CASSQIAGGRDEQYF

J: TRBJ2-5
V: TRBV6-9
size: -
CDR3: CASRKQGWQETQYF

J: TRBJ2-3
V: TRBV19
size: -
CDR3: CASSIQTSGRTDTQYF

J: TRBJ2-3
V: TRBV30
size: medium-sized
CDR3: CAWSVRLTDTQYF

J: TRBJ2-1
V: TRBV12-3/TRBV12-4
size: -
CDR3: CASGSSSSRWQFF

J: TRBJ2-2
V: TRBV4-2
size: -
CDR3: CASSQATSGRANTGELFF

J: TRBJ1-5
V: TRBV11-1
size: -
CDR3: CASSRTGENQPQHF

J: TRBJ2-5
V: TRBV19
size: medium-sized
CDR3: CASSSLAGGPETQYF

J: TRBJ2-1
V: TRBV24-1
size: -
CDR3: CATSDATSGKYNEQFF

J: TRBJ1-5
V: TRBV19
size: -
CDR3: CASPKSSNQPQHF

J: TRBJ1-6
V: TRBV6-5
size: medium-sized
CDR3: CASSYDLDMNSPLHF

J: TRBJ1-2
V: TRBV5-6
size: -
CDR3: CASSWDTTNYGYTF

J: TRBJ2-1
V: TRBV20-1
size: -
CDR3: CSAPPGQGFLNEQFF

J: TRBJ1-6
V: TRBV20-1
size: -
CDR3: CSARAQSPLHF

J: TRBJ1-2
V: TRBV29-1
size: medium-sized
CDR3: CSVGGQASYGYTF

J: TRBJ2-3
V: TRBV5-5
size: -
CDR3: CASSFADTQYF

J: TRBJ2-3
V: TRBV20-1
size: -
CDR3: CSAWRFSTDTQYF

J: TRBJ1-2
V: TRBV6-6
size: medium-sized
CDR3: CASTPRGQGQRGYTF

J: TRBJ1-3
V: TRBV12-3/TRBV12-4
size: -
CDR3: CASEDRVGGNTIYF

J: TRBJ2-2
V: TRBV6-5
size: medium-sized
CDR3: CASSTRARTSEDGELFF

J: TRBJ2-7
V: TRBV27
size: -
CDR3: CASSLTGTGLEQYF

J: TRBJ1-4
V: TRBV28
size: -
CDR3: CASSLEQGAGEKLFF

J: TRBJ2-1
V: TRBV6-1
size: medium-sized
CDR3: CATAYGQGVNEQFF

J: TRBJ2-5
V: TRBV24-1
size: -
CDR3: CATSDDHQETQYF

J: TRBJ1-1
V: TRBV18
size: -
CDR3: CASSSAGTGGTEAFF

J: TRBJ2-3
V: TRBV6-1
size: medium-sized
CDR3: CAIQRAGYADTQYF

J: TRBJ2-1
V: TRBV27
size: medium-sized
CDR3: CASSYWVTVYNEQFF

J: TRBJ1-6
V: TRBV30
size: medium-sized
CDR3: CAWNPGHALTPYNSPLHF

J: TRBJ1-2
V: TRBV5-4
size: -
CDR3: CASSSHRGDRVVGGYTF

J: TRBJ2-3
V: TRBV24-1
size: -
CDR3: CATSGPGASTDTQYF

J: TRBJ2-3
V: TRBV11-2
size: -
CDR3: CASSSTRGGADTQYF

J: TRBJ1-4
V: TRBV6-5
size: medium-sized
CDR3: CASSLKPSNEKLFF

J: TRBJ2-3
V: TRBV10-3
size: medium-sized
CDR3: CAISEGLAATDTQYF